The entry below gives a single T cell receptor (beta chain) sequence along with its context. The assay was immunoSEQ multiplex PCR, and TCRdb's table has in-frame clones only and misses some. The repertoire holds roughly 69,000 clones, with 92% as singletons. V lost 1 base and J 11 bases, leaving 11 bases between the germline ends. Germline V gives CDR1 LNHDA, CDR2 SQIVND (reference sequence). The CDR3 covers 13 residues. The data derive from a study of T cell changes during pregnancy in multiple sclerosis. J is TRBJ2-2 and V is TRBV19; D unclear. The receptor's source is a female donor with multiple sclerosis, enrolled in a pregnancy study. This specimen consisted of peripheral blood, obtained after pregnancy. The DNA for the CDR3 is TGTGCCAGTAGTATAGGTAGAGTCTCAGAGCTGTTTTTT. Translated, it gives CASSIGRVSELFF.